This record concerns one T cell receptor beta chain sequence. Distinct nucleotide sequences in the sample also encode this CDR3. Seattle-derived patients entered the study during active infection and were followed longitudinally. Authors' analysis steps: Amplification from reference gene primers served as the basis for estimated nucleated cell counts. Assay used: immunoSEQ multiplex PCR; TCRdb lists only in-frame clones, some missing. V and J calls and clone size are as listed in that table; D and trimming were resolved from the DNA. This sample has over 250,000 clones, with 91% found just once. The V gene's germline CDR1 is MNHNS and CDR2 SASEGT. This CDR3 contains 13 residues. The V end was cut by 3 bases, the J end by 2 bases, with 8 bases between. This specimen belongs to a study of blood T cell repertoires in COVID-19. The wider study: Acute-phase and convalescent COVID-19 samples originated in the United States, Italy and Spain.

The V call is TRBV6-1, the J call TRBJ2-7; a possible D gene is TRBD1 (5 bases). Sequenced input: peripheral blood. This clonotype originated in a woman in her 30s with COVID-19, enrolled during active disease. The CDR3 loop reads CASSDRATYEQYF. For the CDR3, the DNA is TGTGCCAGCAGTGACAGGGCTACCTACGAGCAGTACTTC.